The clone carrying this TCR beta chain was seen only once. This entry comes from a study of blood T cell repertoires in COVID-19. Repertoires were generated with immunoSEQ multiplex PCR, while TCRdb's copy carries only in-frame clones and drops some. Of 150,000 or so clones listed, 70% to 90% are singletons. Germline CDR1 SGHAT, CDR2 FQNNGV. CDR3 length: 14 amino acids. J lost 4 bases, V lost 4 bases, and 6 bases had no gene match. The V and J genes are TRBV11-2 and TRBJ1-1, with 7 bases matching TRBD1. The sequence was obtained from a man in his 60s with COVID-19, enrolled during active disease. The specimen sequenced was peripheral blood. The CDR3 DNA reads as TGTGCCAGCAGCTCCCAGGGGGTGCGCACTGAAGCTTTCTTT. Translating it yields CASSSQGVRTEAFF.